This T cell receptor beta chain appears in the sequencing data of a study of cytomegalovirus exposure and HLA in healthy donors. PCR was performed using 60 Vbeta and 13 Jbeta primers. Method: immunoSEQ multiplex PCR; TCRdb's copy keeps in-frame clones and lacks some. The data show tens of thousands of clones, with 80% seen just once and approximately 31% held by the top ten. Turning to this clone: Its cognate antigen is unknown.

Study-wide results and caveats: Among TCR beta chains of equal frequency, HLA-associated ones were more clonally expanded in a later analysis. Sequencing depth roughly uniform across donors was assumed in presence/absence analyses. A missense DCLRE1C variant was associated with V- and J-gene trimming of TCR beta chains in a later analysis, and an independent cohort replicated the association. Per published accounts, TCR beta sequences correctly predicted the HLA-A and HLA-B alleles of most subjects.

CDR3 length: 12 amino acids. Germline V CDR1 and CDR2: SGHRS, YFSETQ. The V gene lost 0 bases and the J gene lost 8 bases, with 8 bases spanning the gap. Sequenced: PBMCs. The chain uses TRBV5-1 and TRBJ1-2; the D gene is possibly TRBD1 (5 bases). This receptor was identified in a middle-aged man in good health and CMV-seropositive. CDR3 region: CASSLVGQGYTF. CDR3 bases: TGCGCCAGCAGCTTGGTGGGGCAAGGCTACACCTTC.